The 29 T cell receptor beta chains given below trace back to one sample, sequenced in a study of primary melanoma T cells and metastatic recurrence. TCRdb keeps only in-frame clones here, not all; method: immunoSEQ multiplex PCR. The sample has approximately 1,100 clones, over 80% seen once. Sequenced: melanoma tumor tissue. The source is a human donor with melanoma.

This chain joins TRBV19 and TRBJ1-3; D not certain. The CDR3 contains 13 residues. The V gene's germline CDR1 is LNHDA and CDR2 SQIVND (reference sequence). V dropped 7 bases and J dropped 4 bases, with 11 bases sitting between them. The CDR3 loop reads CASTPIRGNTIYF. DNA of the CDR3: TGTGCCAGTACCCCTATAAGGGGAAACACCATATATTTT.

V usage is TRBV19 and J usage is TRBJ2-2, with unresolved D. Germline-derived CDR1 and CDR2 are LNHDA and SQIVND (reference sequence). V lost 0 bases and J 3 bases, leaving 11 bases between the germline ends. CDR3 length: 16 residues. The CDR3 is CASSIDRRLHTGELFF. Here the CDR3 DNA reads TGTGCCAGTAGTATAGATCGAAGGCTACACACCGGGGAGCTGTTTTTT.

The gene calls are TRBV11-3 and TRBJ1-1; no clear D. The CDR3 contains 15 residues. Per the germline V gene, CDR1 is SGHNT and CDR2 is YENEEA. The V end lost 5 bases, the J end lost 4 bases, and 17 bases lay between the germline ends. CDR3 residues: CASSPRVGGGTEAFF. The CDR3 DNA reads as TGTGCCAGCAGCCCACGTGTCGGAGGTGGCACTGAAGCTTTCTTT.

The gene calls are TRBV29-1 and TRBJ2-1; 7 bases map to TRBD2. V lost 7 bases, J lost 5 bases, and 8 bases stayed unmatched. The CDR3 extends over 13 amino acids. Germline V gives CDR1 SQVTM, CDR2 ANQGSEA. For the CDR3, the DNA is TGCAGCGCTGATTCGGGACTAAACAATGAGCAGTTCTTC. Its protein product is CSADSGLNNEQFF.

The CDR3 here is CATSRDPRTNEKLFF. The CDR3 DNA is TGTGCCACCAGCAGAGATCCCAGAACTAATGAAAAACTGTTTTTT. The gene calls are TRBV15 and TRBJ1-4; no reliable D call. The V end lost 0 bases, the J end lost 1 base, and 6 bases lay between the germline ends. Germline CDR1 LNHNV, CDR2 YYDKDF (reference sequence). CDR3 length equals 15 residues.

The chain employs TRBV28 and TRBJ2-1; 7 bases match TRBD1. V dropped 11 bases and J dropped 4; count of bases not matched to a gene: 11. The CDR3 extends over 14 amino acids. CDR1 MDHEN and CDR2 SYDVKM come from the germline V gene. The CDR3 sequence is CAEGAGDLYNEQFF. In DNA form, the CDR3 reads TGTGCCGAGGGGGCAGGGGACCTTTACAATGAGCAGTTCTTC.

The chain uses TRBV19 and TRBJ1-2, with D uncertain. The CDR3 consists of 15 residues. Trimming removed 3 bases from V and 4 bases from J, with 15 bases in between. Germline CDR1 and CDR2: LNHDA and SQIVND (reference sequence). CDR3: CASSMPRSGGYGYTF. The CDR3, as DNA: TGTGCCAGTAGTATGCCCAGGTCCGGAGGCTATGGCTACACCTTC.

V gene TRBV10-3 combines with J gene TRBJ1-1; D unresolved. CDR1 and CDR2 from the germline V gene are ENHRY and SYGVKD. This CDR3 is built from 12 residues. The V end was cut by 4 bases, the J end by 2 bases, with 5 bases between. The CDR3 coding sequence is TGTGCCATCAGTGTGGCCAACACTGAAGCTTTCTTT. Translating it yields CAISVANTEAFF.

This clone is a singleton in its sample. The chain carries TRBV6-8 and TRBJ2-2; no reliable D call. CDR1 and CDR2 (germline): MNHGY, SAAAGT. The CDR3 spans 15 residues. Trimming removed 2 bases from V and 7 bases from J, with 14 bases in between. CDR3 nucleotides: TGTGCCAGCAGTTACGAAAAACTAATACTCGGGGAGCTGTTTTTT. Its protein is CASSYEKLILGELFF.

The rearrangement joins TRBV11-3 to TRBJ2-3; 12 nucleotides align to TRBD2. This CDR3 contains 15 residues. Germline V lookup: CDR1 SGHNT, CDR2 YENEEA. V was clipped by 4 bases and J by 6 bases; unmatched bases: 5. The CDR3 region is CASSSRLAGDDTQYF. CDR3 coding DNA: TGTGCCAGCAGCTCACGACTAGCGGGAGATGATACGCAGTATTTT.

V gene TRBV12-5 combines with J gene TRBJ1-3; D uncertain. Trimming took off 3 bases at V and 0 bases at J, with 12 bases between the two ends. The CDR3 has 16 amino acids. Per the germline V gene, CDR1 is LGHNT and CDR2 is FRNRAP. The CDR3 protein is CASGFWADPSGNTIYF. The CDR3 nucleotides are TGTGCTAGTGGTTTTTGGGCAGACCCCTCTGGAAACACCATATATTTT.

This clone was seen just once. The V gene is TRBV25-1, the J gene TRBJ2-7, with no clear D. The germline V gene has CDR1 MGHDK and CDR2 SYGVNS. The CDR3 runs 14 residues. V was shortened by 9 bases and J by 6 bases, with 21 bases between the two germline ends. CDR3 region: CASSRFLGSSEQYF. The CDR3 DNA sequence: TGTGCCAGTTCTCGGTTTCTAGGATCGAGCGAGCAGTACTTC.

The rearrangement uses TRBV14 and TRBJ1-1, with unresolved D. Trimming stripped 5 bases from V and 5 bases from J, with 12 bases between. The CDR3 length is 13 residues. Germline loops: CDR1 SGHDN, CDR2 FVKESK. The CDR3 DNA sequence: TGTGCCAGCAGCGTATCCTGGGGAACTGAAGCTTTCTTT. It translates to CASSVSWGTEAFF.

With respect to this clone: One junction end disagrees with the germline gene, perhaps due to a read error. The chain combines TRBV6-8 with TRBJ2-3; TRBD2 aligns across 8 bases. The CDR3 extends over 14 amino acids. Germline values: CDR1 MNHGY, CDR2 SAAAGT. CDR3 bases: TGTGCCAGCAGTGACAGCGGGGGCACGGATACGCAGTATTTT. Protein: CASSDSGGTDTQYF.

This CDR3 reads CAWSITQRNEQFF. In DNA form, the CDR3 reads TGTGCCTGGAGTATAACCCAGAGGAATGAGCAGTTCTTC. The chain joins TRBV30 to TRBJ2-1; D not resolved. Between the trimmed V and J ends, which lost 2 bases and 7 bases, there was a span of 12 bases. CDR1 is GTSNPN and CDR2 is SVGIG in the germline V gene (reference sequence). The CDR3 loop spans 13 amino acids.

V gene TRBV23-1 combines with J gene TRBJ1-4; D is ambiguous. TRBV23-1 is given ORF status, its function remaining uncertain. The CDR3 runs 17 residues. Trimming left V 2 bases short and J 4 bases short, with 17 bases between. The CDR3: CASSQSRAVAGNEKLFF. The CDR3 DNA is TGCGCCAGCAGTCAAAGTAGGGCGGTTGCTGGTAATGAAAAACTGTTTTTT.

The CDR3 here is CAWSEVGTGENEKLFF. CDR3 DNA sequence: TGTGCCTGGAGTGAAGTGGGAACAGGGGAAAATGAAAAACTGTTTTTT. The chain combines TRBV30 with TRBJ1-4; 7 nucleotides match TRBD1. V dropped 1 base and J dropped 5; count of bases not matched to a gene: 10. The CDR3 is made up of 16 amino acids. The germline gives CDR1 GTSNPN, CDR2 SVGIG (reference sequence).

The CDR3 reads CASSQRFSDIQYF. CDR3 bases: TGTGCCAGCAGCCAGCGATTTTCGGACATTCAGTACTTC. The V call is TRBV14, the J call TRBJ2-4; no firm D call. V gave up 3 bases and J gave up 8 bases, with 11 bases separating them. CDR3 length: 13 amino acids. The germline V gene encodes CDR1 SGHDN and CDR2 FVKESK.

The gene calls are TRBV15 and TRBJ2-4; TRBD2 aligns across 15 bases. Germline assignment: CDR1 LNHNV and CDR2 YYDKDF (reference sequence). The V gene end was trimmed by 3 bases and the J gene end by 0 bases; junction bases not matched to a gene: 9. The CDR3 covers 20 residues. The CDR3 loop is CATSRTPRTSGGVAKNIQYF. CDR3 nucleotides: TGTGCCACCAGCAGGACCCCTAGGACTAGCGGGGGGGTAGCCAAAAACATTCAGTACTTC.

CDR3 sequence reads: CASSIGSYEQYF. CDR3 nucleotide sequence: TGTGCCAGTAGTATCGGCAGCTACGAGCAGTACTTC. The chain carries TRBV19 and TRBJ2-7; D unresolved. The CDR3 consists of 12 residues. The germline V gene has CDR1 LNHDA and CDR2 SQIVND (reference sequence). V was shortened by 3 bases and J by 3 bases, with 6 bases between the two germline ends. Combining the CDR3 with reference TRBV19 and TRBJ2-7 gives the whole variable domain DGGITQSPKYLFRKEGQNVTLSCEQNLNHDAMYWYRQDPGQGLRLIYYSQIVNDFQKGDIAEGYSVSREKKESFPLTVTSAQKNPTAFYLCASSIGSYEQYFGPGTRLTVT.

V is TRBV4-1 and J is TRBJ2-2; 10 bases fit TRBD1. The CDR3 is 15 residues long. The V gene end was trimmed by 3 bases and the J gene end by 4 bases; junction bases not matched to a gene: 2. CDR1 MGHRA and CDR2 YSYEKL come from the germline V gene. CDR3 residues: CASSQGQGPTGELFF. The CDR3 region has the DNA TGCGCCAGCAGCCAGGGACAGGGGCCCACCGGGGAGCTGTTTTTT.

This clone was observed once. The J gene is TRBJ2-7, the V gene TRBV19; D not certain. V shed 2 bases and J shed 0 bases, with 14 bases lying between them. Germline V CDR1 and CDR2: LNHDA, SQIVND (reference sequence). CDR3 length: 16 amino acids. The CDR3, as DNA: TGTGCCAGTAGTATAATGAGGTCAAAAGCCTCCTACGAGCAGTACTTC. As protein: CASSIMRSKASYEQYF.

The CDR3 nucleotides read TGCAGCGTTGAAAAGACGATGAACACTGAAGCTTTCTTT. Encoded protein: CSVEKTMNTEAFF. The rearrangement links TRBV29-1 to TRBJ1-1; D remains ambiguous. CDR3 length equals 13 residues. Germline assignment: CDR1 SQVTM and CDR2 ANQGSEA. The V end was cut by 2 bases, the J end by 0 bases, with 7 bases between.

The chain employs TRBV19 and TRBJ2-5; D is unclear. Germline V gene sequence: CDR1 LNHDA, CDR2 SQIVND (reference sequence). The CDR3 is 16 residues long. V lost 2 bases and J lost 3, with 16 bases in between. CDR3 residues: CASSIILRIEEETQYF. CDR3 in DNA: TGTGCCAGTAGTATAATCCTCCGGATAGAAGAAGAGACCCAGTACTTC.

This clone has a single count. The chain combines TRBV7-5 with TRBJ1-1. TRBV7-5 corresponds to a pseudogene. The CDR3 loop spans 15 amino acids. As DNA, the CDR3 is TGTGCCAGCAGCTTAAGCCGTTGGGGGGACACTGAAGCTTTCTTT. It encodes CASSLSRWGDTEAFF.

A single count supports this clone. The DNA for the CDR3 is TGTGCCAGCACGAGTGGGACAGGGGGGGAGACCCAGTACTTC. Translated: CASTSGTGGETQYF. This chain connects TRBV7-5 to TRBJ2-5; the D call TRBD1 from the table was never checked on the DNA. TRBV7-5 is tagged as a pseudogene. The CDR3 contains 14 residues.

V and J are TRBV18 and TRBJ1-3, with TRBD1 identical over 8 bases. This CDR3 region has 16 residues. V shed 1 base, J shed 4 bases, and the junction held 6 bases outside the gene matches. Germline assignment: CDR1 KGHSH and CDR2 LQKENI. In DNA, the CDR3 is TGTGCCAGCTCACCACAGGGGACAGGTACCGGAAACACCATATATTTT. Protein: CASSPQGTGTGNTIYF.

The chain joins TRBV19 to TRBJ1-2; D is unresolved. The CDR3 is 14 amino acids. Germline CDR1 is LNHDA and CDR2 is SQIVND (reference sequence). Trimming took 3 bases from V and 3 from J, leaving 11 bases between them. CDR3 region: CASSISGADYGYTF. CDR3 nucleotide sequence: TGTGCCAGTAGTATTTCAGGCGCGGACTATGGCTACACCTTC. Together with reference TRBV19 and TRBJ1-2, the CDR3 gives the full variable domain: DGGITQSPKYLFRKEGQNVTLSCEQNLNHDAMYWYRQDPGQGLRLIYYSQIVNDFQKGDIAEGYSVSREKKESFPLTVTSAQKNPTAFYLCASSISGADYGYTFGSGTRLTVV.

The rearrangement links TRBV6-8 to TRBJ2-2; TRBD2 agrees at 9 bases. This CDR3 has 16 residues. From germline, CDR1 is MNHGY and CDR2 SAAAGT. Unmatched junction bases numbered 8, after V lost 5 bases and J lost 4 bases. CDR3 region: CASSPRGSGGTGELFF. For the CDR3, the DNA is TGTGCCAGCAGTCCCCGGGGTAGCGGGGGCACCGGGGAGCTGTTTTTT.